A single sample gave rise to the 32 T cell receptor beta chains below, sequenced in a study of neoadjuvant anti-PD-1 for oral cavity cancer. Time point noted: after neoadjuvant nivolumab, at surgical resection. This table comes from immunoSEQ multiplex PCR, and its TCRdb copy is limited to in-frame clones, with some not included. The sample carries some 30,000 clones, approximately 80% recorded once. The sample consisted of PBMCs, taken after nivolumab (anti-PD-1) treatment. The receptors were gathered from a person aged 40 to 85 with oral cavity squamous cell carcinoma.

The chain uses TRBV25-1 and TRBJ1-1; perhaps TRBD1 as D (6 bases). CDR1 MGHDK and CDR2 SYGVNS come from the germline V gene. Trimming stripped 6 bases from V and 0 bases from J, with 20 bases between. The CDR3 extends over 17 amino acids. CDR3 residues: CASSPTYRESMNTEAFF. DNA for the CDR3: TGTGCCAGCAGCCCGACCTACAGGGAAAGCATGAACACTGAAGCTTTCTTT. The full variable domain, its missing parts supplied by reference TRBV25-1 and TRBJ1-1, is EADIYQTPRYLVIGTGKKITLECSQTMGHDKMYWYQQDPGMELHLIHYSYGVNSTEKGDLSSESTVSRIRTEHFPLTLESARPSHTSQYLCASSPTYRESMNTEAFFGQGTRLTVV.

The V call is TRBV2, the J call TRBJ2-7; D gene ambiguous. The germline V gene has CDR1 SNHLY and CDR2 FYNNEI. V lost 3 bases and J 4 bases, leaving 13 bases between the germline ends. The CDR3 has 14 amino acids. CDR3 DNA: TGTGCCAGCAGTGAGCTCTTCCTCCTTTACGAGCAGTACTTC. Protein: CASSELFLLYEQYF.

This chain joins TRBV27 and TRBJ1-2, with D perhaps TRBD1 (6 bases). Per the germline V gene, CDR1 is MNHEY and CDR2 is SMNVEV (reference sequence). The CDR3 totals 15 residues. V shed 0 bases and J shed 2 bases, with 10 bases lying between them. CDR3 protein: CASSLSRGANYGYTF. As DNA, the CDR3 is TGTGCCAGCAGTTTATCGAGGGGGGCCAACTATGGCTACACCTTC.

The chain is built from TRBV11-2 and TRBJ1-6; tentatively, D is TRBD1 (5 bases). CDR1 and CDR2 from the germline V gene are SGHAT and FQNNGV. Trimming took off 3 bases at V and 13 bases at J, with 13 bases between the two ends. This CDR3 region has 13 residues. The CDR3 DNA follows: TGTGCCAGCAGCTTCCCATTCGGGGGTCCCCTCCACTTT. This gives the protein CASSFPFGGPLHF. The full variable domain, its missing parts supplied by reference TRBV11-2 and TRBJ1-6, is EAGVAQSPRYKIIEKRQSVAFWCNPISGHATLYWYQQILGQGPKLLIQFQNNGVVDDSQLPKDRFSAERLKGVDSTLKIQPAKLEDSAVYLCASSFPFGGPLHFGNGTRLTVT.

The chain couples TRBV4-3 to TRBJ2-3; no clear D gene. Trimming took 0 bases from V and 2 from J, leaving 9 bases between them. Germline CDR1 LGHNA, CDR2 YSLEER. This CDR3 is 15 amino acids long. The CDR3 DNA reads as TGCGCCAGCAGCCAAGATCCCGCTGTCACAGATACGCAGTATTTT. Amino acids: CASSQDPAVTDTQYF.

A word on this clone: A junction end diverges from the germline sequence, so it may reflect a read error. V and J are TRBV7-8 and TRBJ2-7; D call uncertain. The CDR3 is 10 residues long. CDR1 and CDR2 (germline): SGHVS, FQNEAQ. The CDR3 region is CASGLYEQYF. The CDR3, as DNA: TGTGCCAGCGGCTTATACGAGCAGTACTTC.

The V call is TRBV4-1, the J call TRBJ1-5; D is ambiguous. V was shortened by 1 base and J by 0 bases, with 7 bases between the two germline ends. Germline V lookup: CDR1 MGHRA, CDR2 YSYEKL. The CDR3 has 15 amino acids. CDR3 bases: TGCGCCAGCAGCCAAGGGCAGACTAGCAATCAGCCCCAGCATTTT. Protein sequence: CASSQGQTSNQPQHF.

The V and J genes are TRBV18 and TRBJ1-5; D remains unclear. This CDR3 has 13 residues. The germline V and J ends were trimmed by 3 bases and 0 bases, with 3 bases remaining between them. Germline lookup yields CDR1 KGHSH and CDR2 LQKENI. The CDR3 reads CASSPNSNQPQHF. In nucleotides, the CDR3 is TGTGCCAGCTCACCCAATAGCAATCAGCCCCAGCATTTT.

The rearrangement links TRBV19 to TRBJ1-5; D not certain. This CDR3 contains 16 residues. With 5 bases removed from V and 2 bases from J, the gap between germline ends came to 16 bases. Per germline, CDR1 LNHDA and CDR2 SQIVND (reference sequence). CDR3 DNA sequence: TGTGCCAGTAGTCCCCGGGGAGGGCAGGGCAATCAGCCCCAGCATTTT. Translation gives CASSPRGGQGNQPQHF.

The gene calls are TRBV2 and TRBJ2-4; D tentatively fits TRBD1 or TRBD2 (5 bases each). The V gene lost 6 bases and the J gene lost 6 bases, with 15 bases spanning the gap. Germline V gives CDR1 SNHLY, CDR2 FYNNEI. This CDR3 has 14 residues. Written as DNA, the CDR3 is TGTGCCAGCAGAGGGGAGCCAGGAGGAAACATTCAGTACTTC. It specifies CASRGEPGGNIQYF.

The chain links TRBV29-1 to TRBJ1-1; D gene unclear. This CDR3 region has 10 residues. Looked up from germline, CDR1 is SQVTM and CDR2 is ANQGSEA. Trimming left V 7 bases short and J 3 bases short, with 6 bases between. The CDR3: CSGEDTEAFF. Here the CDR3 DNA reads TGCAGCGGGGAGGACACTGAAGCTTTCTTT.

The V gene is TRBV6-5, the J gene TRBJ1-2; TRBD1 matches at 11 bases. This CDR3 region has 15 residues. Germline lookup yields CDR1 MNHEY and CDR2 SVGAGI. After removal of 7 bases from V and 8 bases from J, the junction contained 12 bases not matched to a gene. CDR3 sequence: CASTQSGTGGDGYTF. The CDR3 DNA follows: TGTGCCAGCACCCAATCGGGGACAGGGGGTGACGGCTACACCTTC.

The chain couples TRBV6-5 to TRBJ1-1; no clear D. This CDR3 spans 14 amino acids. Germline loops: CDR1 MNHEY, CDR2 SVGAGI. V was trimmed by 8 bases and J by 1 base, leaving 14 bases between them. CDR3 region: CASSQEAANTEAFF. The CDR3 coding sequence is TGTGCCAGCTCCCAAGAGGCAGCGAACACTGAAGCTTTCTTT.

This clone came up a few times. The chain uses TRBV2 and TRBJ2-5; tentatively, D is TRBD1 (8 bases). Trimming removed 7 bases at V and 5 bases at J, with 20 bases between. CDR1 and CDR2 from the germline V gene are SNHLY and FYNNEI. The CDR3 length is 15 residues. The CDR3 is CASTPADREGETQYF. The DNA for the CDR3 is TGTGCCAGCACCCCGGCGGACAGGGAGGGCGAGACCCAGTACTTC.

The genes are TRBV4-1 and TRBJ1-3; the D is unclear. The V end lost 4 bases, the J end lost 0 bases, and 10 bases lay between the germline ends. In germline, CDR1 is MGHRA, CDR2 YSYEKL. The CDR3 sequence is 15 residues long. In DNA, the CDR3 is TGCGCCAGCAGCCCGAGACCGATCTCTGGAAACACCATATATTTT. This codes for CASSPRPISGNTIYF.

CDR3 sequence: CASSDRGRRTNEKLFF. CDR3 coding DNA: TGTGCCAGCAGCGACAGGGGGAGAAGGACTAATGAAAAACTGTTTTTT. The genes are TRBV11-2 and TRBJ1-4; 9 bases align to TRBD1. Germline assignment: CDR1 SGHAT and CDR2 FQNNGV. J gave up 2 bases and V 5 bases, and 6 bases lay outside the gene matches. The CDR3 totals 16 residues.

The chain employs TRBV5-1 and TRBJ2-3, with no clear D. The CDR3 is made up of 12 amino acids. Per the germline V gene, CDR1 is SGHRS and CDR2 is YFSETQ. V was clipped by 2 bases and J by 4 bases, with 5 bases between them. This CDR3 reads CASSFSADTQYF. In DNA form, the CDR3 reads TGCGCCAGCAGCTTTTCTGCAGATACGCAGTATTTT.

This clone turned up a few times. This chain joins TRBV7-9 and TRBJ1-1, with D possibly matching TRBD1 (5 bases). Trimming pared 3 bases from V and 6 bases from J, leaving 14 bases between. This CDR3 spans 14 amino acids. Germline lookup yields CDR1 SEHNR and CDR2 FQNEAQ (reference sequence). CDR3 amino acids: CASSFRTTGAEAFF. Here the CDR3 DNA reads TGTGCCAGCAGCTTCAGAACGACGGGGGCTGAAGCTTTCTTT.

The V call is TRBV9, the J call TRBJ1-1, with D perhaps matching TRBD1 (5 bases). V was clipped by 6 bases and J by 2 bases, with 17 bases between them. Germline V gene sequence: CDR1 SGDLS, CDR2 YYNGEE. CDR3 length: 15 amino acids. The chain's CDR3 is CASTLDPGGNTEAFF. The CDR3 DNA reads as TGTGCCAGCACCCTAGACCCCGGGGGTAACACTGAAGCTTTCTTT.

The genes are TRBV7-2 and TRBJ2-3, with a tentative D call TRBD2 (6 bases). The CDR3 contains 14 residues. Germline-derived CDR1 and CDR2 are SGHTA and FQGNSA. Trimming took off 5 bases at V and 13 bases at J, with 22 bases between the two ends. The CDR3 coding sequence is TGTGCCAGCAGCCCAAGCAGCGATCTAGCGCCAGAGTATTTT. Encoded protein: CASSPSSDLAPEYF.

J is TRBJ1-3 and V is TRBV30, with D unresolved. The germline gives CDR1 GTSNPN, CDR2 SVGIG (reference sequence). Deletions cut 0 bases from V and 1 base from J, with 10 bases between. The CDR3 runs 15 residues. The CDR3 region has the DNA TGTGCCTGGAGTGTTGGAGTGGGTTCTGGAAACACCATATATTTT. Translated: CAWSVGVGSGNTIYF. Supplemented by reference TRBV30 and TRBJ1-3, the full variable domain reads SQTIHQWPATLVQPVGSPLSLECTVEGTSNPNLYWYRQAAGRGLQLLFYSVGIGQISSEVPQNLSASRPQDRQFILSSKKLLLSDSGFYLCAWSVGVGSGNTIYFGEGSWLTVV.

The V and J genes are TRBV12-5 and TRBJ2-3; possibly TRBD1 or TRBD2 for D (5 bases each). V shed 7 bases and J shed 2 bases, with 19 bases lying between them. Germline-derived CDR1 and CDR2 are LGHNT and FRNRAP. This CDR3 spans 16 amino acids. The CDR3 coding sequence is TGTGCTAGTGCCGGTCTTCGGGGACCACTCACAGATACGCAGTATTTT. Protein: CASAGLRGPLTDTQYF. The full variable domain, completed using reference TRBV12-5 and TRBJ2-3, is DARVTQTPRHKVTEMGQEVTMRCQPILGHNTVFWYRQTMMQGLELLAYFRNRAPLDDSGMPKDRFSAEMPDATLATLKIQPSEPRDSAVYFCASAGLRGPLTDTQYFGPGTRLTVL.

This rearrangement joins TRBV11-2 to TRBJ1-4; 10 bases align to TRBD1. CDR1 is SGHAT, CDR2 FQNNGV, per germline. J was trimmed by 7 bases and V by 1 base; bases with no gene match: 6. The CDR3 sequence is 16 residues long. CDR3 DNA: TGTGCCAGCAGCTTAGGTTTGGGACAGGGGAGTGAAAAACTGTTTTTT. Its translation: CASSLGLGQGSEKLFF.

This clone has only a few counts. This chain joins TRBV9 and TRBJ2-1, with D hard to call. Trimming took off 1 base at V and 5 bases at J, with 10 bases between the two ends. Germline V gives CDR1 SGDLS, CDR2 YYNGEE. CDR3 length equals 14 residues. The CDR3 loop reads CASSVSAGDNEQFF. CDR3 sequence (DNA): TGTGCCAGCAGCGTAAGCGCTGGGGACAATGAGCAGTTCTTC.

V gene TRBV9 combines with J gene TRBJ2-1, with 7 bases identical to TRBD2. Germline V gene data show CDR1 as SGDLS and CDR2 as YYNGEE. This CDR3 spans 17 amino acids. The V gene end was trimmed by 4 bases and the J gene end by 5 bases; junction bases not matched to a gene: 15. CDR3: CASSPSGAGAWDNEQFF. The CDR3 nucleotides read TGTGCCAGCAGCCCTAGCGGAGCCGGAGCTTGGGACAATGAGCAGTTCTTC.

The chain links TRBV2 to TRBJ1-6; no firm D call. CDR1 is SNHLY and CDR2 is FYNNEI in the germline V gene. The CDR3 consists of 15 residues. V was shortened by 5 bases and J by 8 bases, with 16 bases between the two germline ends. CDR3 residues: CASSLRAPGDSPLHF. The CDR3 DNA is TGTGCCAGCAGTCTCCGGGCCCCAGGCGATTCACCCCTCCACTTT.

The rearrangement links TRBV2 to TRBJ1-2; the D gene is possibly TRBD1 (6 bases). Germline V CDR1 and CDR2: SNHLY, FYNNEI. Deletions cut 6 bases from V and 4 bases from J, with 12 bases between. The CDR3 covers 13 residues. As DNA, the CDR3 is TGTGCCAGCAGGGGGGGGCGGATCTATGGCTACACCTTC. This encodes CASRGGRIYGYTF.

The gene calls are TRBV7-2 and TRBJ1-1; D unclear. The V and J ends lost 1 base and 6 bases respectively, with 12 bases between them. Per the germline V gene, CDR1 is SGHTA and CDR2 is FQGNSA. This CDR3 contains 14 residues. The DNA for the CDR3 is TGTGCCAGCAGCTTAGAGAATAGTTGGGCTGAAGCTTTCTTT. This sequence encodes CASSLENSWAEAFF.

This clone was seen once. The V call is TRBV7-2, the J call TRBJ1-1; no clear D. CDR3 length: 14 residues. Trimming took off 1 base at V and 1 base at J, with 7 bases between the two ends. Germline lookup yields CDR1 SGHTA and CDR2 FQGNSA. As DNA, the CDR3 is TGTGCCAGCAGCTTAGAGATGCAGAACACTGAAGCTTTCTTT. Residues: CASSLEMQNTEAFF.

The chain carries TRBV18 and TRBJ2-7, with D perhaps TRBD1 or TRBD2 (5 bases each). CDR1 and CDR2 from the germline V gene are KGHSH and LQKENI. V was shortened by 3 bases and J by 6 bases, with 15 bases between the two germline ends. The CDR3 runs to 14 residues. As DNA, the CDR3 is TGTGCCAGCTCACCGGGGACGGAAAGGGCCGAGCAGTACTTC. Protein sequence: CASSPGTERAEQYF.

V and J are TRBV7-9 and TRBJ1-6; D is perhaps TRBD1 (5 bases). The germline gives CDR1 SEHNR, CDR2 FQNEAQ (reference sequence). This CDR3 has 18 residues. Trimming stripped 0 bases from V and 6 bases from J, with 18 bases between. In nucleotides, the CDR3 is TGTGCCAGCAGCTTAGCGATGGGGGGAATATCCCGTAATTCACCCCTCCACTTT. As protein: CASSLAMGGISRNSPLHF.

The chain combines TRBV7-6 with TRBJ2-1, with D perhaps matching TRBD2 (6 bases). In germline, CDR1 is SGHVS, CDR2 FNYEAQ. The CDR3 is made up of 16 amino acids. V was cut by 1 base and J by 5 bases, with 15 bases left in between. The CDR3 loop is CASSLGVGRGHNEQFF. The CDR3 DNA sequence: TGTGCCAGCAGCTTAGGGGTAGGGCGGGGCCACAATGAGCAGTTCTTC.